The 18 T cell receptor beta chains given below trace back to one sample, sequenced in a study of blood T cell repertoires in COVID-19. Sequencing used immunoSEQ multiplex PCR; TCRdb keeps in-frame clones, though not all of them. The sample has 110,000 to 150,000 clones; roughly 84% are singletons. Sequencing was carried out using peripheral blood. The receptors were sampled from a human donor in a cohort sampled during active COVID-19.

The chain joins TRBV23-1 to TRBJ2-5, with 9 bases matching TRBD2. TRBV23-1 is an ORF, and what it does is uncertain. CDR3 length: 15 residues. V lost 9 bases and J lost 1; bases outside the gene matches: 9. The CDR3 sequence is CASPLGRGGQETQYF. Here the CDR3 DNA reads TGCGCCAGTCCCTTGGGGCGGGGGGGCCAAGAGACCCAGTACTTC.

The chain recombines TRBV4-1 with TRBJ1-3; D unresolved. The CDR3 consists of 14 residues. The V and J ends lost 4 bases and 1 base respectively, with 8 bases between them. Germline CDR1 MGHRA, CDR2 YSYEKL. The CDR3 DNA follows: TGCGCCAGCAGCCTCCCGGGGTCTGGAAACACCATATATTTT. Encoded protein: CASSLPGSGNTIYF.

This clone has more than one count but fewer than ten. CDR3 coding DNA: TGTGCCAGCAGCTTGAGGGGGTACAACTATGGCTACACCTTC. Amino acids: CASSLRGYNYGYTF. This chain links TRBV5-4 with TRBJ1-2, with D possibly being TRBD1 (6 bases). Germline V gene data show CDR1 as SGHNT and CDR2 as YYREEE (reference sequence). Trimming removed 1 base at V and 2 bases at J, with 9 bases between. The CDR3 is made up of 14 amino acids.

This clone has only a few counts. The junction does not match germline at one end; this may be a read error. The chain links TRBV11-3 to TRBJ1-4; the D is unclear. Looked up from germline, CDR1 is SGHNT and CDR2 is YENEEA. CDR3 length equals 13 residues. The CDR3 loop is CASSLVTDEKLFF. CDR3 nucleotide sequence: TGTGCCAGCAGCTTAGTAACTGATGAAAAACTGTTTTTT.

This clone was observed once. The rearrangement links TRBV6-2 or TRBV6-3 to TRBJ2-1, with TRBD1 as a possible D gene (6 bases). The CDR3 is 16 amino acids. From germline, CDR1 is MNHEY and CDR2 SVGEGT. V lost 5 bases and J lost 0, with 14 bases in between. For the CDR3, the DNA is TGTGCCAGCAGTCCAGACAGGATGAGCTCCTACAATGAGCAGTTCTTC. Its translation: CASSPDRMSSYNEQFF.

The chain employs TRBV5-1 and TRBJ1-2, with 7 positions matching TRBD1. CDR1 is SGHRS and CDR2 is YFSETQ in the germline V gene. With 5 bases clipped from V and 2 bases from J, the junction kept 6 bases outside the gene matches. The CDR3 contains 14 residues. The CDR3 DNA reads as TGCGCCAGCAGTTGGACAGGCGCCAACTATGGCTACACCTTC. Protein: CASSWTGANYGYTF. The full variable domain, its missing parts supplied by reference TRBV5-1 and TRBJ1-2, is KAGVTQTPRYLIKTRGQQVTLSCSPISGHRSVSWYQQTPGQGLQFLFEYFSETQRNKGNFPGRFSGRQFSNSRSEMNVSTLELGDSALYLCASSWTGANYGYTFGSGTRLTVV.

The V gene is TRBV6-5, the J gene TRBJ2-5, with TRBD2 matching over 12 bases. V trimming: 6 bases; J trimming: 4 bases; junction bases outside the gene matches: 6. This CDR3 is built from 15 residues. Germline V CDR1 and CDR2: MNHEY, SVGAGI. CDR3 sequence: CASRRLAGVRETQYF. The CDR3 DNA sequence: TGTGCCAGCAGACGACTAGCGGGAGTTAGAGAGACCCAGTACTTC.

The chain couples TRBV19 to TRBJ1-4, with D uncertain. Between the trimmed V and J ends, which lost 8 bases and 5 bases, there was a span of 12 bases. CDR3 length: 13 residues. Germline V gene data show CDR1 as LNHDA and CDR2 as SQIVND (reference sequence). The CDR3 here is CASASVGNEKLFF. The CDR3 DNA follows: TGTGCCAGTGCTAGCGTAGGGAATGAAAAACTGTTTTTT.

J is TRBJ1-4 and V is TRBV18; a possible D gene is TRBD1 (5 bases). The V gene lost 6 bases and the J gene lost 8 bases, with 16 bases spanning the gap. Germline CDR1 is KGHSH and CDR2 is LQKENI. The CDR3 is 14 amino acids. The CDR3 here is CASSQGTDEEKLFF. The CDR3 DNA reads TGTGCCAGCTCCCAGGGAACCGATGAAGAAAAACTGTTTTTT.

This sequence joins TRBV5-1 and TRBJ2-4; 10 nucleotides agree with TRBD2. The germline V gene has CDR1 SGHRS and CDR2 YFSETQ. The CDR3 extends over 20 amino acids. J gave up 0 bases and V 4 bases, and 16 bases lay outside the gene matches. The CDR3 sequence is CASSPFVTSGARRAKNIQYF. DNA for the CDR3: TGCGCCAGCAGCCCATTTGTTACTAGCGGGGCACGACGAGCCAAAAACATTCAGTACTTC. The complete variable domain, with remaining parts taken from reference TRBV5-1 and TRBJ2-4, reads KAGVTQTPRYLIKTRGQQVTLSCSPISGHRSVSWYQQTPGQGLQFLFEYFSETQRNKGNFPGRFSGRQFSNSRSEMNVSTLELGDSALYLCASSPFVTSGARRAKNIQYFGAGTRLSVL.

This chain joins TRBV5-1 and TRBJ2-4; D possibly corresponds to TRBD1 (6 bases). The germline gives CDR1 SGHRS, CDR2 YFSETQ. V gave up 4 bases and J gave up 0 bases, with 20 bases separating them. The CDR3 sequence is 18 residues long. In nucleotides, the CDR3 is TGCGCCAGCAGCCTCGAAGGGGGATCTATGATAGCCAAAAACATTCAGTACTTC. It encodes CASSLEGGSMIAKNIQYF.

The rearrangement joins TRBV11-2 to TRBJ1-1; no clear D gene. The CDR3 has 12 residues. Germline lookup yields CDR1 SGHAT and CDR2 FQNNGV. The V gene lost 5 bases and the J gene lost 0 bases, with 4 bases spanning the gap. The CDR3 is CASSVMNTEAFF. The CDR3 DNA is TGTGCCAGCAGCGTAATGAACACTGAAGCTTTCTTT.

The CDR3 nucleotides are TGTGCCAGCAGCTTAGCGCGGACAGAAAACACTGAAGCTTTCTTT. It is translated as CASSLARTENTEAFF. This rearrangement joins TRBV7-8 to TRBJ1-1; TRBD1 is a possible D gene (6 bases). Trimming left V 0 bases short and J 2 bases short, with 10 bases between. The CDR3 runs to 15 residues. The V gene's germline CDR1 is SGHVS and CDR2 FQNEAQ. The complete variable domain, with remaining parts taken from reference TRBV7-8 and TRBJ1-1, reads GAGVSQSPRYKVAKRGQDVALRCDPISGHVSLFWYQQALGQGPEFLTYFQNEAQLDKSGLPSDRFFAERPEGSVSTLKIQRTQQEDSAVYLCASSLARTENTEAFFGQGTRLTVV.

The chain employs TRBV20-1 and TRBJ2-1; weak D call: TRBD2 (6 bases). The ends were cut back, 5 bases at V and 9 bases at J, with 11 bases in the middle. Looked up from germline, CDR1 is DFQATT and CDR2 is SNEGSKA (reference sequence). There are 11 residues in the CDR3. The CDR3 loop is CSAPDYSEQFF. CDR3 nucleotide sequence: TGCAGTGCTCCGGACTATAGTGAGCAGTTCTTC.

A single count supports this clone. V usage is TRBV5-1 and J usage is TRBJ1-1; TRBD1 is a possible D gene (5 bases). This CDR3 comprises 16 residues. Trimming took 0 bases from V and 1 from J, leaving 13 bases between them. The germline gives CDR1 SGHRS, CDR2 YFSETQ. Here the CDR3 DNA reads TGCGCCAGCAGCTTGGCCTCGGGGGATTGGAACACTGAAGCTTTCTTT. Amino acids: CASSLASGDWNTEAFF.

CDR3 DNA: TGTGCCAGCAGTGGCAGGGAAGCAATCAATCAGCCCCAGCATTTT. This gives the protein CASSGREAINQPQHF. The chain employs TRBV2 and TRBJ1-5, with a possible D match to TRBD1 (5 bases). The V gene's germline CDR1 is SNHLY and CDR2 FYNNEI. Trimming removed 4 bases at V and 3 bases at J, with 13 bases between. This CDR3 spans 15 amino acids.

The rearrangement uses TRBV5-4 and TRBJ1-1; D perhaps matches TRBD1 (5 bases). Per the germline V gene, CDR1 is SGHNT and CDR2 is YYREEE (reference sequence). The CDR3 is made up of 18 amino acids. The V and J ends lost 2 bases and 0 bases respectively, with 20 bases between them. In DNA form, the CDR3 reads TGTGCCAGCAGCTTAGGGCAGGGCGGTAAAAAAATGAACACTGAAGCTTTCTTT. Translating it yields CASSLGQGGKKMNTEAFF.

V gene TRBV18 combines with J gene TRBJ2-7; D perhaps matches TRBD2 (7 bases). Germline-derived CDR1 and CDR2 are KGHSH and LQKENI. The V gene lost 6 bases and the J gene lost 1 base, with 16 bases spanning the gap. This CDR3 is built from 15 residues. The CDR3 spells CASSVSGGLSYEQYV. The CDR3, as DNA: TGTGCCAGCTCCGTGTCCGGGGGGCTTTCCTACGAGCAGTACGTC.